Shown below are 3 T cell receptor beta chains from a single sample sequenced in a study of shared T cell receptors in the human thymus. Sequenced by immunoSEQ multiplex PCR; TCRdb stores in-frame clones only, minus some. Here the sample spans fewer than 700,000 clones, more than 75% being singletons. These data also formed part of another study, on human thymus T cells.

The sequencing input was thymocytes. Receptor source: a boy younger than two with a congenital heart defect.

The chain uses TRBV12-5 and TRBJ1-5, with TRBD1 matching 7 bases. CDR3 length equals 19 residues. Per the germline V gene, CDR1 is LGHNT and CDR2 is FRNRAP. With 1 base clipped from V and 0 bases from J, the junction kept 12 bases outside the gene matches. The CDR3 region has the DNA TGTGCTAGTGGTTTGGCGACAGGGAGGCCCTTTTATAGCAATCAGCCCCAGCATTTT. This encodes CASGLATGRPFYSNQPQHF.

This chain joins TRBV9 and TRBJ2-2; no clear D gene. Germline CDR1 is SGDLS and CDR2 is YYNGEE. This CDR3 spans 16 amino acids. V lost 1 base and J 0 bases, leaving 10 bases between the germline ends. DNA of the CDR3: TGTGCCAGCAGCGTAAAGCGACGCGCGAACACCGGGGAGCTGTTTTTT. Protein: CASSVKRRANTGELFF.

The rearrangement links TRBV7-2 to TRBJ2-3; 9 positions agree with TRBD2. The ends lost 5 bases at V and 1 base at J; junction bases unmatched: 7. CDR1 and CDR2 (germline): SGHTA, FQGNSA. The CDR3 covers 16 residues. In DNA form, the CDR3 reads TGTGCCAGCAGCGCCGGGACTAGCAGACGCACAGATACGCAGTATTTT. This translates into CASSAGTSRRTDTQYF.